This TCR beta chain was recorded in a study of shared clonotypes between healthy human individuals. About this clone itself: Its target is unknown.

Donors, healthy HIV-negative adults, lacked recent acute infections or vaccinations. Study findings and constraints: Generation probabilities of non-shared clonotypes were lower (relative to those shared by all four donors). Limited genetic and exposure-history diversity came from having few donors.

The CDR3 is 12 residues long. V shed 6 bases and J shed 2 bases, with 7 bases lying between them. Per the germline V gene, CDR1 is MNHNS and CDR2 is SASEGT. In the authors' methods: From ImmunoSEQ came sequences covering only the junction and carrying no quality scores, so filtering differed. Measured with immunoSEQ multiplex PCR; TCRdb has only the in-frame clones, and not every one. That table supplies the V and J calls and clone size; D and trimming were determined from the DNA. The sample carries about 1.4 million clones, around 95% recorded once. The sequence came from a man aged 25-45 years in good health. The sample taken for sequencing was naive CD4+ T cells sorted from blood. Subset given: CD45RA+ positively selected. This chain uses TRBV6-1 with TRBJ1-2; D not certain. The CDR3 coding sequence is TGTGCCAGCAGGTCACGGAACTATGGCTACACCTTC. Protein product: CASRSRNYGYTF.